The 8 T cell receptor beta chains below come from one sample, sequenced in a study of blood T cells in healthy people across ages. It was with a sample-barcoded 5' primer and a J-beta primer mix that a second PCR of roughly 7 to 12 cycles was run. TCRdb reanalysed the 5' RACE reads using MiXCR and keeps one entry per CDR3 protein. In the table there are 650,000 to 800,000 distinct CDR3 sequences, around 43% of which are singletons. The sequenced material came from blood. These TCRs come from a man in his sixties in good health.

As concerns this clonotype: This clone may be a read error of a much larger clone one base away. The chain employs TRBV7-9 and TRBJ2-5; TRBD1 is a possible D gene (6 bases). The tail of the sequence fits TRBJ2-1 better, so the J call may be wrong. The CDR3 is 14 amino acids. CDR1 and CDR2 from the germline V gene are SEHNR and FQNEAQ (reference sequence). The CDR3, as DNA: TGTGCCAGCAGTGAGACAGGCCGTCAAGAGACCCAGTTCTTC. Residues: CASSETGRQETQFF.

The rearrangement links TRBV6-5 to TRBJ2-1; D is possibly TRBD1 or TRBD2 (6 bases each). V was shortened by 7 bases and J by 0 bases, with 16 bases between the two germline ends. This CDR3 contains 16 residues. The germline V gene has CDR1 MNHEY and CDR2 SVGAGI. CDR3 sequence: CASTSGALSSYNEQFF. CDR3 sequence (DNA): TGTGCCAGCACCTCGGGGGCTCTTAGCTCCTACAATGAGCAGTTCTTC.

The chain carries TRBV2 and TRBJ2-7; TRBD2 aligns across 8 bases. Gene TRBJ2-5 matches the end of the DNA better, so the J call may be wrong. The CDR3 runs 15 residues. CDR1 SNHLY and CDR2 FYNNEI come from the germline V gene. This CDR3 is CASSEEAAGGETQYF. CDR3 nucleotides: TGTGCCAGCAGTGAAGAGGCGGCGGGGGGAGAGACCCAGTACTTC.

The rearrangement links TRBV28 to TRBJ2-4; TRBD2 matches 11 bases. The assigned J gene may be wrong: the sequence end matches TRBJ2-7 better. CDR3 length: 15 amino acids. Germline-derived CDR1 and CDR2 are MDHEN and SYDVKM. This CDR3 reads CASSFRLAGHYEQYF. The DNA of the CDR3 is TGTGCCAGCAGTTTTAGACTAGCGGGACACTACGAGCAGTACTTC.

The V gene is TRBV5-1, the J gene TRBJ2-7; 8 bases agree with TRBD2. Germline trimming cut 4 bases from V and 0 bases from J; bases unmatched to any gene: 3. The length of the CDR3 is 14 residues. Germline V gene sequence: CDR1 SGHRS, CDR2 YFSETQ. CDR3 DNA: TGCGCCAGCAGCGTTCTAGCGGGCTCCTACGAGCAGTACTTC. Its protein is CASSVLAGSYEQYF.

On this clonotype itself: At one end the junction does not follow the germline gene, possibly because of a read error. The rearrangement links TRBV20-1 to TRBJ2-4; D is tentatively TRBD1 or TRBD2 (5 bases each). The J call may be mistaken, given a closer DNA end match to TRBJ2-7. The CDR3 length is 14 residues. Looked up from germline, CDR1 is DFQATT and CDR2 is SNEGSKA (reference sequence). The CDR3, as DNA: TGCAGTGTTAGATTAGGGGAGAACTTCTACGAGCAGTACTTC. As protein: CSVRLGENFYEQYF.

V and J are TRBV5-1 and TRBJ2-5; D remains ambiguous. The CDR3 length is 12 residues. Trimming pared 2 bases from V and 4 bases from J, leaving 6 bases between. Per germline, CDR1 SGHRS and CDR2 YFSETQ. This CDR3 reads CASSFSPETQYF. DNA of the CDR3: TGCGCCAGCAGCTTCTCCCCAGAGACCCAGTACTTC.

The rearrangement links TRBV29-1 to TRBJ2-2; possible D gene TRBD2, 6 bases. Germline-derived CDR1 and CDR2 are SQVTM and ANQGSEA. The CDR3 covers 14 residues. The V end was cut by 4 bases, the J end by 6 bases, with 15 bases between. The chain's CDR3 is CSVASPWGAGELFF. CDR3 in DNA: TGCAGCGTTGCGTCCCCGTGGGGGGCCGGGGAGCTGTTTTTT.